The next 20 T cell receptor beta chains were all read from a single sample in a study of patients and donors after allogeneic stem cell transplantation. TCRdb reprocessed the RT-PCR reads with MiXCR, giving one entry per CDR3 protein. Of more than 850,000 distinct CDR3 sequences listed, more than 15% are singletons. Sample: blood, either unsorted or a sorted T cell fraction (not recorded which). These receptors were obtained from a human donor who was either an allogeneic HSCT recipient or a stem cell or donor lymphocyte infusion donor (not recorded which). It is not recorded whose cells these are; they may come from a transplant donor.

This clonotype has only a few counts. The chain has TRBV4-1 and TRBJ2-3, with D unresolved. Germline CDR1 and CDR2: MGHRA and YSYEKL. Trimming removed 4 bases at V and 1 base at J, with 9 bases between. This CDR3 spans 14 amino acids. The CDR3 loop reads CASSLLEGTDTQYF. CDR3 DNA: TGCGCCAGCAGCCTACTTGAAGGCACAGATACGCAGTATTTT.

The V gene is TRBV20-1, the J gene TRBJ1-5, with unresolved D. The V and J ends lost 2 bases and 3 bases respectively, with 14 bases between them. The CDR3 sequence is 15 residues long. Looked up from germline, CDR1 is DFQATT and CDR2 is SNEGSKA (reference sequence). Here the CDR3 reads CSARSGRAPNQPQHF. CDR3 DNA: TGCAGTGCTAGATCGGGCCGAGCACCCAATCAGCCCCAGCATTTT.

J is TRBJ2-1 and V is TRBV7-2; D gene unclear. Trimming removed 1 base at V and 5 bases at J, with 6 bases between. CDR3 length: 13 amino acids. Germline CDR1 SGHTA, CDR2 FQGNSA. The CDR3 region is CASSLGQDNEQFF. In nucleotides, the CDR3 is TGTGCCAGCAGCTTAGGCCAGGACAATGAGCAGTTCTTC.

The chain uses TRBV14 and TRBJ2-2, with D unclear. Deletions cut 0 bases from V and 6 bases from J, with 11 bases between. The CDR3 consists of 15 residues. Germline lookup yields CDR1 SGHDN and CDR2 FVKESK. CDR3: CASSQDAHRAGELFF. The DNA for the CDR3 is TGTGCCAGCAGCCAAGATGCTCATCGGGCCGGGGAGCTGTTTTTT.

As DNA, the CDR3 is TGTGCCAGCAGCTTAGGTATAGGCGAGCAGTACTTC. Translating it yields CASSLGIGEQYF. The V call is TRBV7-9, the J call TRBJ2-7; D is unclear. Between the trimmed V and J ends, which lost 1 base and 6 bases, there was a span of 7 bases. CDR3 size: 12 residues. Per germline, CDR1 SEHNR and CDR2 FQNEAQ (reference sequence).

This clonotype has more than one count but fewer than ten. The chain couples TRBV29-1 to TRBJ1-2, with D uncertain. CDR1 and CDR2 (germline): SQVTM, ANQGSEA. V dropped 7 bases and J dropped 0 bases, with 6 bases sitting between them. This CDR3 has 11 amino acids. The CDR3 nucleotides are TGCAGCGGCGGGGCTAACTATGGCTACACCTTC. Translated, it gives CSGGANYGYTF.

This clonotype has more than one count but fewer than ten. The rearrangement joins TRBV20-1 to TRBJ2-7; D possibly matches TRBD1 or TRBD2 (6 bases each). Germline V gene data show CDR1 as DFQATT and CDR2 as SNEGSKA (reference sequence). CDR3 size: 16 residues. Between the trimmed V and J ends, which lost 0 bases and 4 bases, there was a span of 19 bases. The CDR3: CSARDQNGGHPYEQYF. The DNA for the CDR3 is TGCAGTGCTAGAGATCAGAACGGGGGCCACCCGTACGAGCAGTACTTC.

In this sample, this clonotype turned up a few times. The chain links TRBV7-9 to TRBJ2-1; 9 bases agree with TRBD2. After removal of 6 bases from V and 6 bases from J, the junction contained 9 bases not matched to a gene. CDR1 is SEHNR and CDR2 is FQNEAQ in the germline V gene (reference sequence). The CDR3 has 15 residues. The CDR3, as DNA: TGTGCCAGCAGACAAAGCGGGGGGAGTGGCAATGAGCAGTTCTTC. Translated: CASRQSGGSGNEQFF.

V is TRBV6-1 and J is TRBJ1-1, with 8 bases identical to TRBD1. This CDR3 is 15 amino acids long. V shed 7 bases and J 0 bases; nucleotides not matched to a gene: 7. CDR1 is MNHNS and CDR2 is SASEGT in the germline V gene. The CDR3 DNA reads TGTGCCAGCAATCTCGACAGGGGCCTGAACACTGAAGCTTTCTTT. Protein product: CASNLDRGLNTEAFF.

This clonotype has only a few counts. The gene calls are TRBV27 and TRBJ2-7, with 11 bases aligning to TRBD2. V was pared by 5 bases and J by 2 bases, with 5 bases of the junction left unmatched. Germline V gene lookup returns CDR1 MNHEY and CDR2 SMNVEV (reference sequence). The CDR3 has 15 amino acids. The CDR3 DNA reads TGTGCCAGCAGTCTGACTAGCGGGACCACCTACGAGCAGTACTTC. It codes for CASSLTSGTTYEQYF.

The chain uses TRBV5-1 and TRBJ2-7; TRBD2 is a possible D gene (5 bases). Germline CDR1 is SGHRS and CDR2 is YFSETQ. With 4 bases removed from V and 2 bases from J, the gap between germline ends came to 19 bases. This CDR3 has 16 amino acids. As DNA, the CDR3 is TGCGCCAGCAGCCGGATCAACGGACGGGAAACCTACGAGCAGTACTTC. It is translated as CASSRINGRETYEQYF. Complete variable domain (other parts from reference TRBV5-1 and TRBJ2-7): KAGVTQTPRYLIKTRGQQVTLSCSPISGHRSVSWYQQTPGQGLQFLFEYFSETQRNKGNFPGRFSGRQFSNSRSEMNVSTLELGDSALYLCASSRINGRETYEQYFGPGTRLTVT.

This clonotype turned up a few times. The chain links TRBV21-1 to TRBJ1-1. TRBV21-1 is a recognized pseudogene. The CDR3 covers 11 residues. The CDR3 here is CASSKDTEAFF. CDR3 nucleotide sequence: TGTGCCAGCAGCAAAGACACTGAAGCTTTCTTT.

This clonotype was detected a few times. This rearrangement joins TRBV29-1 to TRBJ1-2, with no clear D. Germline assignment: CDR1 SQVTM and CDR2 ANQGSEA. CDR3 length: 8 residues. For the CDR3, the DNA is TGCAGTGAAAATGGCTACACCTTC. Translation gives CSENGYTF.

This clonotype appeared a few times. The rearrangement joins TRBV11-2 to TRBJ2-7; D is perhaps TRBD1 (5 bases). Germline CDR1 reads SGHAT; CDR2 reads FQNNGV. This CDR3 is built from 15 residues. V shed 0 bases and J shed 2 bases, with 11 bases lying between them. This chain's CDR3 is CASSLEQVLPYEQYF. CDR3 DNA sequence: TGTGCCAGCAGCTTAGAACAGGTGCTCCCCTACGAGCAGTACTTC.

This clonotype was counted between two and nine times. The genes are TRBV6-4 and TRBJ2-3; D tentatively reads TRBD1 or TRBD2 (5 bases each). Germline CDR1 is MRHNA and CDR2 is SNTAGT. This CDR3 spans 14 amino acids. V was clipped by 4 bases and J by 0 bases, with 8 bases between them. The CDR3 DNA sequence: TGTGCCAGCAGTGTGGGGGTTAGCACAGATACGCAGTATTTT. It specifies CASSVGVSTDTQYF.

The rearrangement links TRBV7-2 to TRBJ2-5; D gene ambiguous. Trimming removed 1 base from V and 5 bases from J, with 14 bases in between. Germline-derived CDR1 and CDR2 are SGHTA and FQGNSA. CDR3 size: 15 residues. CDR3: CASSLEAVLWETQYF. DNA of the CDR3: TGTGCCAGCAGCTTAGAAGCTGTGCTCTGGGAGACCCAGTACTTC. The entire variable domain, with the rest obtained from reference TRBV7-2 and TRBJ2-5, is as follows: GAGVSQSPSNKVTEKGKDVELRCDPISGHTALYWYRQSLGQGLEFLIYFQGNSAPDKSGLPSDRFSAERTGGSVSTLTIQRTQQEDSAVYLCASSLEAVLWETQYFGPGTRLLVL.

This clonotype has only a few counts. The V and J genes are TRBV12-3 or TRBV12-4 and TRBJ2-7; D may be TRBD1 (5 bases). The CDR3 loop spans 13 amino acids. Trimming pared 6 bases from V and 2 bases from J, leaving 11 bases between. Written as DNA, the CDR3 is TGTGCCAGCAGCATCGACAGTACCTACGAGCAGTACTTC. Its translation: CASSIDSTYEQYF.

This clonotype was seen a few times. This chain links TRBV20-1 with TRBJ1-2; possibly TRBD1 for D (5 bases). The germline V gene has CDR1 DFQATT and CDR2 SNEGSKA (reference sequence). The CDR3 is 14 residues long. V lost 0 bases and J 6 bases, leaving 14 bases between the germline ends. The CDR3 sequence: CSARDYPGRDGYTF. The CDR3 region has the DNA TGCAGTGCTAGAGATTACCCGGGACGGGATGGCTACACCTTC.

This clonotype was detected a few times. The V gene is TRBV20-1, the J gene TRBJ2-3; D is uncertain. V was cut by 6 bases and J by 0 bases, with 10 bases left in between. Germline CDR1 DFQATT, CDR2 SNEGSKA (reference sequence). CDR3 length: 13 amino acids. CDR3 in amino acids: CSARPSSTDTQYF. CDR3 DNA sequence: TGCAGTGCACGACCATCTAGCACAGATACGCAGTATTTT.

The chain recombines TRBV20-1 with TRBJ1-1; D perhaps matches TRBD1 (6 bases). V dropped 4 bases and J dropped 4 bases, with 13 bases sitting between them. The CDR3 sequence is 13 residues long. Germline V gives CDR1 DFQATT, CDR2 SNEGSKA (reference sequence). The CDR3 region is CSAMGGAPTEAFF. The CDR3 bases are TGCAGTGCTATGGGGGGGGCACCCACTGAAGCTTTCTTT.